The rows below give T cell receptor beta chains drawn from one sample of a study of blood T cell repertoires in COVID-19. The assay was immunoSEQ multiplex PCR, and TCRdb's table has in-frame clones only and misses some. There are approximately 490,000 clones in the sample; 75% to 90% occur only once, and around 0.7% lies in the top ten. Sequenced: PBMCs or T cells enriched from blood (not recorded which). The receptors were sampled from a woman under 30 who had recovered from COVID-19. Each CDR3 is given with its conserved first and last residue. Each record gives: clone size, D gene, J gene, V gene, CDR3 protein, CDR3 DNA. D genes are given only for firm matches. Where a row states a size, it is once, few, many or the class of an expanded clone; other rows omit it.

abundance: few
d_gene: NA
j_gene: TRBJ1-4
v_gene: TRBV9
CDR3aa: CASSVGQLNEKLFF
CDR3nt: TGTGCCAGCAGCGTAGGACAGTTAAATGAAAAACTGTTTTTT

abundance: NA
d_gene: TRBD1
j_gene: TRBJ2-7
v_gene: TRBV7-9
CDR3aa: CASSLDRGSNEQYF
CDR3nt: TGTGCCAGCAGCCTAGACAGGGGCTCCAACGAGCAGTACTTC

abundance: NA
d_gene: NA
j_gene: TRBJ1-1
v_gene: TRBV28
CDR3aa: CASSSATEHTEAFF
CDR3nt: TGTGCCAGCAGTTCTGCCACAGAACACACTGAAGCTTTCTTT

abundance: NA
d_gene: TRBD1
j_gene: TRBJ1-5
v_gene: TRBV4-1
CDR3aa: CASSQDGEGAKGGQPQHF
CDR3nt: TGCGCCAGCAGCCAAGATGGCGAGGGGGCGAAAGGTGGTCAGCCCCAGCATTTT

abundance: NA
d_gene: TRBD1
j_gene: TRBJ1-3
v_gene: TRBV6-5
CDR3aa: CASSYTGGDGNTIYF
CDR3nt: TGTGCCAGCAGTTACACAGGGGGCGACGGAAACACCATATATTTT

abundance: NA
d_gene: TRBD1
j_gene: TRBJ1-1
v_gene: TRBV30
CDR3aa: CAWGGQLNTEAFF
CDR3nt: TGTGCCTGGGGGGGACAGTTGAACACTGAAGCTTTCTTT

abundance: NA
d_gene: NA
j_gene: TRBJ1-1
v_gene: TRBV7-9
CDR3aa: CASSLSQLNTEAFF
CDR3nt: TGTGCCAGCAGCTTGTCACAGTTGAACACTGAAGCTTTCTTT

abundance: NA
d_gene: NA
j_gene: TRBJ2-2
v_gene: TRBV6-6
CDR3aa: CASSYLRNTGELFF
CDR3nt: TGTGCCAGCAGTTACCTCAGAAACACCGGGGAGCTGTTTTTT

abundance: few
d_gene: NA
j_gene: TRBJ2-7
v_gene: TRBV2
CDR3aa: CASSEESEYEQYF
CDR3nt: TGTGCCAGCAGTGAAGAATCGGAGTACGAGCAGTACTTC

abundance: NA
d_gene: NA
j_gene: TRBJ1-5
v_gene: TRBV12-3/TRBV12-4
CDR3aa: CASSLLRDQPQHF
CDR3nt: TGTGCCAGCAGTTTATTGAGGGATCAGCCCCAGCATTTT

abundance: few
d_gene: TRBD1
j_gene: TRBJ2-1
v_gene: TRBV7-2
CDR3aa: CASSLRGTGQGFF
CDR3nt: TGTGCCAGCAGCCTACGGGGGACAGGACAGGGGTTCTTC

abundance: NA
d_gene: NA
j_gene: TRBJ1-2
v_gene: TRBV5-1
CDR3aa: CASSLEVAYGYTF
CDR3nt: TGCGCCAGCAGCTTGGAAGTAGCCTATGGCTACACCTTC

abundance: NA
d_gene: NA
j_gene: TRBJ2-5
v_gene: TRBV14
CDR3aa: CASSQDVRGETQYF
CDR3nt: TGTGCCAGCAGCCAGGACGTAAGGGGAGAGACCCAGTACTTC

abundance: NA
d_gene: NA
j_gene: TRBJ2-7
v_gene: TRBV6-5
CDR3aa: CASRTPSRNEQYF
CDR3nt: TGTGCCAGCAGAACCCCTAGCAGGAACGAGCAGTACTTC

abundance: NA
d_gene: TRBD2
j_gene: TRBJ2-3
v_gene: TRBV2
CDR3aa: CASSDGGAGRDTQYF
CDR3nt: TGTGCCAGCAGTGACGGGGGGGCCGGGAGAGATACGCAGTATTTT

abundance: NA
d_gene: NA
j_gene: TRBJ2-2
v_gene: TRBV4-1
CDR3aa: CASRRNTGELFF
CDR3nt: TGCGCCAGCAGGAGAAACACCGGGGAGCTGTTTTTT

abundance: NA
d_gene: TRBD1
j_gene: TRBJ2-7
v_gene: TRBV6-5
CDR3aa: CASRPGQGSYEQYF
CDR3nt: TGTGCCAGCAGGCCGGGACAGGGTTCCTACGAGCAGTACTTC

abundance: NA
d_gene: TRBD1
j_gene: TRBJ2-5
v_gene: TRBV7-2
CDR3aa: CASSDDRGPVSQYF
CDR3nt: TGTGCCAGCAGCGACGACAGGGGCCCGGTGTCCCAGTACTTC

abundance: NA
d_gene: TRBD1
j_gene: TRBJ2-5
v_gene: TRBV28
CDR3aa: CASSPGDRAETQYF
CDR3nt: TGTGCCAGCAGTCCCGGGGACAGGGCAGAGACCCAGTACTTC

abundance: NA
d_gene: NA
j_gene: TRBJ1-6
v_gene: TRBV30
CDR3aa: CAWSVIQGSYNSPLHF
CDR3nt: TGTGCCTGGAGTGTAATACAGGGCTCCTATAATTCACCCCTCCACTTT

abundance: NA
d_gene: TRBD1
j_gene: TRBJ1-5
v_gene: TRBV23-1
CDR3aa: CASSQFRGEDQPQHF
CDR3nt: TGCGCCAGCAGTCAATTCAGGGGGGAGGATCAGCCCCAGCATTTT

abundance: NA
d_gene: TRBD1
j_gene: TRBJ2-6
v_gene: TRBV20-1
CDR3aa: CSASGGQVSGANVLTF
CDR3nt: TGCAGTGCTAGTGGGGGACAGGTCTCTGGGGCCAACGTCCTGACTTTC

abundance: NA
d_gene: TRBD1
j_gene: TRBJ1-5
v_gene: TRBV6-5
CDR3aa: CASRWGTGPNQPQHF
CDR3nt: TGTGCCAGCAGATGGGGGACAGGCCCCAATCAGCCCCAGCATTTT

abundance: NA
d_gene: NA
j_gene: TRBJ2-1
v_gene: TRBV4-1
CDR3aa: CASSQVRLSINEQFF
CDR3nt: TGCGCCAGCAGCCAAGTCCGACTATCAATCAATGAGCAGTTCTTC

abundance: NA
d_gene: NA
j_gene: TRBJ1-5
v_gene: TRBV4-2
CDR3aa: CASSQDLRTAINQPQHF
CDR3nt: TGTGCCAGCAGCCAAGATTTAAGGACAGCTATTAATCAGCCCCAGCATTTT

abundance: NA
d_gene: TRBD1
j_gene: TRBJ1-1
v_gene: TRBV4-1
CDR3aa: CASSQVFGTGYWTEAFF
CDR3nt: TGCGCCAGCAGCCAAGTTTTCGGGACAGGGTATTGGACTGAAGCTTTCTTT

abundance: NA
d_gene: NA
j_gene: TRBJ2-2
v_gene: TRBV5-1
CDR3aa: CANPVAARSTGELFF
CDR3nt: TGCGCCAACCCGGTCGCCGCTCGGTCCACCGGGGAGCTGTTTTTT

abundance: NA
d_gene: NA
j_gene: TRBJ2-5
v_gene: TRBV2
CDR3aa: CASRGLRGRQTQYF
CDR3nt: TGTGCCAGCAGGGGACTCAGGGGGAGGCAGACCCAGTACTTC

abundance: NA
d_gene: NA
j_gene: TRBJ1-2
v_gene: TRBV18
CDR3aa: CASSPRPRGYGYTF
CDR3nt: TGTGCCAGCTCCCCCCGGCCTCGGGGCTATGGCTACACCTTC

abundance: NA
d_gene: NA
j_gene: TRBJ2-7
v_gene: TRBV20-1
CDR3aa: CSASTSRSSSYEQYF
CDR3nt: TGCAGTGCTAGTACTAGCCGTTCGAGCTCCTACGAGCAGTACTTC

abundance: NA
d_gene: TRBD2
j_gene: TRBJ2-7
v_gene: TRBV10-3
CDR3aa: CALSQRGGSYEQYF
CDR3nt: TGTGCCCTCTCTCAGCGGGGGGGTTCCTACGAGCAGTACTTC

abundance: NA
d_gene: TRBD2
j_gene: TRBJ2-7
v_gene: TRBV29-1
CDR3aa: CSVSSGGYEQYF
CDR3nt: TGCAGCGTCTCTAGCGGGGGTTACGAGCAGTACTTC

abundance: NA
d_gene: NA
j_gene: TRBJ2-3
v_gene: TRBV2
CDR3aa: CASSEERFTDTQYF
CDR3nt: TGTGCCAGCAGTGAGGAGAGGTTCACAGATACGCAGTATTTT

abundance: NA
d_gene: NA
j_gene: TRBJ1-4
v_gene: TRBV3-1/TRBV3-2
CDR3aa: CASSQELREGEKLFF
CDR3nt: TGTGCCAGCAGCCAAGAATTGAGGGAGGGGGAAAAACTGTTTTTT

abundance: NA
d_gene: NA
j_gene: TRBJ2-3
v_gene: TRBV2
CDR3aa: CASARRPTDTQYF
CDR3nt: TGTGCCAGCGCGAGGCGGCCCACAGATACGCAGTATTTT

abundance: NA
d_gene: NA
j_gene: TRBJ1-3
v_gene: TRBV5-5
CDR3aa: CASSRGGIGYF
CDR3nt: TGTGCCAGCAGCCGGGGAGGTATAGGATATTTT

abundance: NA
d_gene: TRBD2
j_gene: TRBJ2-3
v_gene: TRBV4-2
CDR3aa: CASSPTGGATTDTQYF
CDR3nt: TGTGCCAGCAGCCCTACGGGGGGGGCCACCACAGATACGCAGTATTTT

abundance: NA
d_gene: NA
j_gene: TRBJ1-2
v_gene: TRBV5-1
CDR3aa: CASSLSGEQGTGYGYTF
CDR3nt: TGCGCCAGCAGCTTGTCAGGCGAACAGGGTACGGGCTATGGCTACACCTTC

abundance: once
d_gene: NA
j_gene: TRBJ2-5
v_gene: TRBV7-2
CDR3aa: CASSLGSDQETQYF
CDR3nt: TGTGCCAGCAGCTTAGGGAGTGACCAAGAGACCCAGTACTTC

abundance: NA
d_gene: NA
j_gene: TRBJ2-3
v_gene: TRBV9
CDR3aa: CASSVGASDTQYF
CDR3nt: TGTGCCAGCAGCGTAGGGGCTTCAGATACGCAGTATTTT

abundance: once
d_gene: TRBD1
j_gene: TRBJ1-3
v_gene: TRBV7-9
CDR3aa: CASSSRPGQGRSGNTIYF
CDR3nt: TGTGCCAGCAGCTCACGTCCGGGACAGGGGCGCTCTGGAAACACCATATATTTT

abundance: NA
d_gene: TRBD1
j_gene: TRBJ1-5
v_gene: TRBV6-6
CDR3aa: CASSPQMTGGLKWEGQPQHF
CDR3nt: TGTGCCAGCAGCCCCCAGATGACAGGGGGCCTCAAGTGGGAAGGTCAGCCCCAGCATTTT

abundance: once
d_gene: TRBD1
j_gene: TRBJ1-6
v_gene: TRBV11-2
CDR3aa: CASSSPGTGGGLGSPLHF
CDR3nt: TGTGCCAGCAGCTCCCCGGGGACAGGGGGCGGGTTAGGATCACCCCTCCACTTT

abundance: NA
d_gene: NA
j_gene: TRBJ2-1
v_gene: TRBV3-1/TRBV3-2
CDR3aa: CASSQDAGINEQFF
CDR3nt: TGTGCCAGCAGCCAAGATGCGGGAATCAATGAGCAGTTCTTC

abundance: NA
d_gene: NA
j_gene: TRBJ1-1
v_gene: TRBV11-2
CDR3aa: CASSLSVGTEAFF
CDR3nt: TGTGCCAGCAGCTTATCCGTCGGCACTGAAGCTTTCTTT

abundance: NA
d_gene: NA
j_gene: TRBJ1-5
v_gene: TRBV19
CDR3aa: CASSIDPWGGQPQHF
CDR3nt: TGTGCCAGTAGTATAGATCCCTGGGGGGGCCAGCCCCAGCATTTT

abundance: NA
d_gene: NA
j_gene: TRBJ1-2
v_gene: TRBV2
CDR3aa: CASYIRDNRYGYTF
CDR3nt: TGTGCCAGCTACATCCGGGACAACCGATATGGCTACACCTTC

abundance: NA
d_gene: TRBD2
j_gene: TRBJ2-3
v_gene: TRBV5-1
CDR3aa: CASAPGGGDTQYF
CDR3nt: TGCGCCAGCGCCCCGGGGGGGGGAGATACGCAGTATTTT

abundance: NA
d_gene: TRBD1
j_gene: TRBJ2-3
v_gene: TRBV5-6
CDR3aa: CASSLSDRVPDTQYF
CDR3nt: TGTGCCAGCAGCTTATCGGACAGGGTACCAGATACGCAGTATTTT

abundance: NA
d_gene: NA
j_gene: TRBJ1-3
v_gene: TRBV5-1
CDR3aa: CASSSSDDSRSGNTIYF
CDR3nt: TGCGCCAGCAGTTCCTCGGATGACAGCCGCTCTGGAAACACCATATATTTT

abundance: many
d_gene: TRBD1
j_gene: TRBJ2-7
v_gene: TRBV2
CDR3aa: CASLGQGSNEQYF
CDR3nt: TGTGCCAGCCTGGGACAGGGTTCCAACGAGCAGTACTTC

abundance: NA
d_gene: NA
j_gene: TRBJ1-4
v_gene: TRBV5-1
CDR3aa: CASSPGDDNEKLFF
CDR3nt: TGCGCCAGCAGCCCGGGAGATGATAATGAAAAACTGTTTTTT

abundance: NA
d_gene: NA
j_gene: TRBJ1-2
v_gene: TRBV14
CDR3aa: CASSQTQGMYGYTF
CDR3nt: TGTGCCAGCAGCCAGACCCAGGGGATGTATGGCTACACCTTC

abundance: NA
d_gene: TRBD1
j_gene: TRBJ2-7
v_gene: TRBV30
CDR3aa: CAWSRRTGPYEQYF
CDR3nt: TGTGCCTGGAGTAGGAGGACAGGGCCCTACGAGCAGTACTTC

abundance: NA
d_gene: TRBD2
j_gene: TRBJ2-1
v_gene: TRBV27
CDR3aa: CASRWSGGSYEQFF
CDR3nt: TGTGCCTCTAGATGGAGCGGGGGATCATATGAGCAGTTCTTC

abundance: NA
d_gene: TRBD2
j_gene: TRBJ2-7
v_gene: TRBV18
CDR3aa: CASSVSGGTYEQYF
CDR3nt: TGTGCCAGCTCCGTTAGCGGGGGGACCTACGAGCAGTACTTC

abundance: NA
d_gene: NA
j_gene: TRBJ1-2
v_gene: TRBV14
CDR3aa: CASSQEYGSGYTF
CDR3nt: TGTGCCAGCAGCCAAGAGTACGGTAGTGGCTACACCTTC

abundance: NA
d_gene: TRBD1
j_gene: TRBJ1-3
v_gene: TRBV15
CDR3aa: CATSLVGQGNTIYF
CDR3nt: TGTGCCACCAGCCTTGTGGGACAGGGAAACACCATATATTTT

abundance: NA
d_gene: NA
j_gene: TRBJ2-7
v_gene: TRBV5-1
CDR3aa: CASSLGRDRIPHEQYF
CDR3nt: TGCGCCAGCAGCTTGGGGCGGGACCGTATCCCCCACGAGCAGTACTTC